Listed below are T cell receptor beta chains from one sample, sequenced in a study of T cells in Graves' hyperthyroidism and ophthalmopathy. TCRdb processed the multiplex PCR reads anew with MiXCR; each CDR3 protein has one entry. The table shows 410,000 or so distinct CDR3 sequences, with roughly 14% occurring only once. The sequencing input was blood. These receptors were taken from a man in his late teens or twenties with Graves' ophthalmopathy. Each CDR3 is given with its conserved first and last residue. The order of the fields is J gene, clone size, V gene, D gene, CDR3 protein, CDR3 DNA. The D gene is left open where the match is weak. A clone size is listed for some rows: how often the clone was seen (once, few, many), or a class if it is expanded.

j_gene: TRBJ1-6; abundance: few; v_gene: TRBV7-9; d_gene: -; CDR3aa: CASRGSGLGLNSPLHF; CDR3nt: TGTGCCAGCAGGGGGTCGGGTTTGGGCCTTAATTCACCCCTCCACTTT
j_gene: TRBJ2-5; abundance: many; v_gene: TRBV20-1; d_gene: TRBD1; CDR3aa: CSAINRGRGETQYF; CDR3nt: TGCAGTGCTATCAACAGGGGAAGGGGGGAGACCCAGTACTTC
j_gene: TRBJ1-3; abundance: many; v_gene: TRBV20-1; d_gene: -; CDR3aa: CSASPSALMRNTIYF; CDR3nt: TGCAGTGCTAGTCCGTCCGCTTTAATGAGAAACACCATATATTTT
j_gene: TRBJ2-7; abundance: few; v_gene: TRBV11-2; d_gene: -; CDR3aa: CASSPGLLSTEQYF; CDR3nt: TGTGCCAGCAGCCCCGGACTGCTATCTACCGAGCAGTACTTC
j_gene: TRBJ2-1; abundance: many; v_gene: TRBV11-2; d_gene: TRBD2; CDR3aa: CASSFQAGGQGNEQFF; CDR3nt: TGTGCCAGCAGCTTTCAAGCGGGGGGGCAAGGGAATGAGCAGTTCTTC
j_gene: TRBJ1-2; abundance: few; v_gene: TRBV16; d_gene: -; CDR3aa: CASSQSTELSAYGYTF; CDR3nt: TGTGCCAGCAGCCAATCAACGGAGCTCTCGGCCTATGGCTACACCTTC
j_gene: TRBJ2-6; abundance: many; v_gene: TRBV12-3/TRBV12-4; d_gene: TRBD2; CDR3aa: CASSARLGGRAISGANVLTF; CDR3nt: TGTGCCAGCAGTGCCCGGCTGGGCGGGAGGGCCATCTCTGGGGCCAACGTCCTGACTTTC
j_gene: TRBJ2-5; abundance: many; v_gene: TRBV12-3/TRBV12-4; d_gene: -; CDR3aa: CASSFEGFGETQYF; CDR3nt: TGTGCCAGCAGTTTCGAGGGCTTTGGGGAGACCCAGTACTTC
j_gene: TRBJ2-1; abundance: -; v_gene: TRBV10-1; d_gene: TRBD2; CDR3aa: CASSDSGLAGESARDEQFF; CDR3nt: TGCGCCAGCAGTGACTCAGGTCTAGCGGGAGAATCGGCCAGGGACGAGCAGTTCTTC
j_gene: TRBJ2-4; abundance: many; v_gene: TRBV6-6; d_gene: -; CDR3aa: CASSYLSLTAKNIQYF; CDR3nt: TGTGCCAGCAGTTATTTGAGTTTGACAGCCAAAAACATTCAGTACTTC
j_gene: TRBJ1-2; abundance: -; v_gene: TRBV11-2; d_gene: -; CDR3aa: CASSLSGIQENYGYTF; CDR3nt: TGTGCCAGCAGCTTATCGGGAATACAGGAAAACTATGGCTACACCTTC
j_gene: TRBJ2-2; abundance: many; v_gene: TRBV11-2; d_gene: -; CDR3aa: CASSLDRTAGELFF; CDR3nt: TGTGCCAGCAGCTTAGATAGGACAGCCGGGGAGCTGTTTTTT
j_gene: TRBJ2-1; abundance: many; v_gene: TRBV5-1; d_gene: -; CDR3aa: CASSFGQNNEQFF; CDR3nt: TGCGCCAGCAGCTTTGGGCAGAACAATGAGCAGTTCTTC
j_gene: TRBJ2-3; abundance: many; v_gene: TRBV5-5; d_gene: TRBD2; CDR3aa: CASSLAHSGGTDTQYF; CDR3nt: TGTGCCAGCAGCTTGGCCCATAGCGGGGGCACAGATACGCAGTATTTT
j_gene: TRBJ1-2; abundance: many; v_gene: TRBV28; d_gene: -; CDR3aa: CASSRGGYGYTF; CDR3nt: TGTGCCAGCAGCCGGGGGGGATATGGCTACACCTTC
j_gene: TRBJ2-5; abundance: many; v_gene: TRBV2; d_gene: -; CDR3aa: CASSVGGERETQYF; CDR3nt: TGTGCCAGCAGTGTGGGGGGCGAGAGAGAGACCCAGTACTTC
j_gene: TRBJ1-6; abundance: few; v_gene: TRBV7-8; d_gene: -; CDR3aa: CASSLAQGRRSPLHF; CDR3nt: TGTGCCAGCAGCTTAGCCCAGGGGCGCAGGTCACCCCTCCACTTT
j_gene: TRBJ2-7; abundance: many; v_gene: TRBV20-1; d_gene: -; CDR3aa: CSASGPTISWEQYF; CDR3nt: TGCAGTGCAAGCGGACCCACCATTTCTTGGGAGCAGTACTTC
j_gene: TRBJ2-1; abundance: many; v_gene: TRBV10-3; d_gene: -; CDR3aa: CAISEGNEQFF; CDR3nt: TGTGCCATCAGTGAGGGGAATGAGCAGTTCTTC
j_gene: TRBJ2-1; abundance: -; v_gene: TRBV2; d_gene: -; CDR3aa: CASKGMLIDEQFF; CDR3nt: TGTGCCAGCAAGGGCATGCTGATCGATGAGCAGTTCTTC
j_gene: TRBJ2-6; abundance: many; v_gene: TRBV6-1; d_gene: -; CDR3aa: CASTNWGSGANVLTF; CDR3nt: TGTGCCAGCACCAATTGGGGTTCTGGGGCCAACGTCCTGACTTTC
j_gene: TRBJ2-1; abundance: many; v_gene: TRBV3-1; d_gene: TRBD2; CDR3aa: CASSQGRTSSQSSYNEQFF; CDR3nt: TGTGCCAGCAGCCAAGGAAGGACTAGCTCTCAGAGCTCCTACAATGAGCAGTTCTTC
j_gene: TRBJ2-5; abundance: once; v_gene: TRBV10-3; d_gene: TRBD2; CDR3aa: CAATRTSGDQEAQYF; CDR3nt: TGTGCCGCAACACGGACTAGCGGAGACCAAGAGGCCCAGTACTTC
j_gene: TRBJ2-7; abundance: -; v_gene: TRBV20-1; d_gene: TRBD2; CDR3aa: CSARLLAGGTYEQYF; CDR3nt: TGCAGTGCTAGACTCCTAGCGGGGGGGACCTACGAGCAGTACTTC
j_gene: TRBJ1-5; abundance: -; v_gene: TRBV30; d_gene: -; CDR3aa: CAWSRVDQPQHF; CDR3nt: TGTGCCTGGAGTAGGGTGGATCAGCCCCAGCATTTT
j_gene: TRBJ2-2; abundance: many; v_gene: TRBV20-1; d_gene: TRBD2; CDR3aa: CSARLAGGRTGELFF; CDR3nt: TGCAGTGCTAGACTCGCGGGAGGGCGTACCGGGGAGCTGTTTTTT
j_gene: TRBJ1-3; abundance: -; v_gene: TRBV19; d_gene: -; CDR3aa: CASSMDGSSGNTIYF; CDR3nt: TGTGCCAGTAGTATGGACGGCAGCTCTGGAAACACCATATATTTT
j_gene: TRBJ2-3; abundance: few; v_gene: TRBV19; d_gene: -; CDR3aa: CASSIGPRGYSTDTQYF; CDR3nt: TGTGCCAGTAGTATCGGGCCTAGGGGGTATAGCACAGATACGCAGTATTTT
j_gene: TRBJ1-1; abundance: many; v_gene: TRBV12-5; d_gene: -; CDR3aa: CASGLEGSTEAFF; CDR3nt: TGTGCTAGTGGTTTGGAGGGGAGCACTGAAGCTTTCTTT
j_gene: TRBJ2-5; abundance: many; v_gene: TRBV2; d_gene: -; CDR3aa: CASSEALKGLYQETQYF; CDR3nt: TGTGCCAGCAGTGAAGCGCTTAAGGGCTTGTACCAAGAGACCCAGTACTTC
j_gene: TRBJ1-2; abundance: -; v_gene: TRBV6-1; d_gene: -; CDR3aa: CASRNGAEGLGGYTF; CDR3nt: TGTGCCAGCAGGAACGGGGCCGAGGGGTTGGGGGGCTACACCTTC
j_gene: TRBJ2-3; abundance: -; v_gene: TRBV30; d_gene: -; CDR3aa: CAWSVWILSTSDTQYF; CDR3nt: TGTGCCTGGAGTGTGTGGATACTCTCCACCTCAGATACGCAGTATTTT
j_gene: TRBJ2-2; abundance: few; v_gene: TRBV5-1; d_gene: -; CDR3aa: CASSLYRTNTGELFF; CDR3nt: TGCGCCAGCAGCTTGTACAGGACGAACACCGGGGAGCTGTTTTTT
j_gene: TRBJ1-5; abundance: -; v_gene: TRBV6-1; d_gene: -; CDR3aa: CASSPPMRSNQPQHF; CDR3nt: TGTGCCAGCAGTCCTCCTATGAGGAGCAATCAGCCCCAGCATTTT